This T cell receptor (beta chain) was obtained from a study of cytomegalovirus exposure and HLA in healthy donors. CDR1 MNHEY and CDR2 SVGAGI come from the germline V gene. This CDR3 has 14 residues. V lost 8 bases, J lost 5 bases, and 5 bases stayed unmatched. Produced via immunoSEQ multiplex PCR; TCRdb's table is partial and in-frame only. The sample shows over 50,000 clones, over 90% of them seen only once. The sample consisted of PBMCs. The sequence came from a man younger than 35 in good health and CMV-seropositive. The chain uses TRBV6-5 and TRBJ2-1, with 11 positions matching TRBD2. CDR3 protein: CASGSGRGDNEQFF. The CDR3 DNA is TGTGCCAGCGGTAGCGGGAGGGGGGACAATGAGCAGTTCTTC.